This TCR beta chain is from a study of early stage breast cancer tumors. The wider study: About 80% of the 16 invasive tumors were ER+, PR+ and HER2-.

CDR1 and CDR2 from the germline V gene are MNHNS and SASEGT. This CDR3 has 14 residues. Trimming cost V 6 bases and J 5 bases, with 14 bases left between them. On this clone: Its specificity is not known.

Points from the study as a whole: Tumor and normal breast were distinguished via blood comparison in about 90% of the 16 patients.

Method: immunoSEQ multiplex PCR; TCRdb's copy keeps in-frame clones and lacks some. The table lists about 53,000 clones, under 95% of them singletons. V gene TRBV6-1 combines with J gene TRBJ2-1; tentatively, D is TRBD2 (5 bases). This receptor was taken from a person aged 65 to 85 with breast cancer. What was sequenced was blood. The CDR3 is CASRVRRRDNEQFF. CDR3 DNA sequence: TGTGCCAGCAGGGTTCGTAGGCGGGACAATGAGCAGTTCTTC.